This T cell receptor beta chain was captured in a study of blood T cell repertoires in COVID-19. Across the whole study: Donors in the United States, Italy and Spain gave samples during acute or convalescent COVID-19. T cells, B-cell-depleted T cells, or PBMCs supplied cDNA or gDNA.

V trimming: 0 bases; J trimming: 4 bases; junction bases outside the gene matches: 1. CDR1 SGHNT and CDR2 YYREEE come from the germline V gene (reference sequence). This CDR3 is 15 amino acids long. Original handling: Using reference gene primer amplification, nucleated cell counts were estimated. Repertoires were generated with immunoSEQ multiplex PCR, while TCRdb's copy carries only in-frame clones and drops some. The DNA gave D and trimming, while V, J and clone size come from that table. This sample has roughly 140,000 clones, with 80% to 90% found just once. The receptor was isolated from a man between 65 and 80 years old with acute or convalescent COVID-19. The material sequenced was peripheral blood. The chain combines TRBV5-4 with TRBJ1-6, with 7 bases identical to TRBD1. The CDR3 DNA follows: TGTGCCAGCAGCTTGGGACAGGGTTATAATTCACCCCTCCACTTT. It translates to CASSLGQGYNSPLHF.